The rows below give T cell receptor beta chains drawn from one sample of a study of T-cell reconstitution after alpha-beta-depleted transplantation in children. TCRdb reprocessed the PCR reads via MiXCR and lists one record per CDR3 protein. The sample shows about 870,000 distinct CDR3 sequences, around 15% of them seen only once. Sequencing used PBMCs, mostly from graft donor cells, obtained 360 days after TCRalphabeta/CD19-depleted stem cell transplant. These receptors originate from a male patient between 10 and 17 years old who had a stem cell transplant for acute lymphoblastic leukemia, so the T cells may come from the graft donor. Both conserved end residues are part of each CDR3. D genes are given only for firm matches. Clone size appears in some rows only: once, few, many, or a class for an expanded clone.

V gene	J gene	D gene	clone size	CDR3 protein	CDR3 DNA
TRBV7-8	TRBJ2-1	TRBD2	-	CASSLPRLAGVSYNEQFF	TGTGCCAGCAGCTTACCCAGACTAGCGGGAGTCTCCTACAATGAGCAGTTCTTC
TRBV5-1	TRBJ2-7	TRBD1	few	CASRHRGRTYEQYF	TGCGCCAGCAGGCACAGGGGACGCACCTACGAGCAGTACTTC
TRBV5-1	TRBJ2-7	-	-	CASSLNSKEQYF	TGCGCCAGCAGCTTGAACTCCAAAGAGCAGTACTTC
TRBV10-3	TRBJ2-7	TRBD1	-	CAISEPRGRNEQYF	TGTGCCATCAGTGAGCCCAGGGGGCGGAACGAGCAGTACTTC
TRBV4-2	TRBJ2-7	TRBD2	-	CASSLGQGLVRYF	TGTGCCAGCAGCCTCGGTCAGGGACTAGTGCGGTACTTC
TRBV4-1	TRBJ2-7	TRBD2	few	CASSHPYAGEYEQYF	TGCGCCAGCAGCCACCCCTATGCGGGAGAATACGAGCAGTACTTC
TRBV18	TRBJ1-2	-	-	CASSPPISMGFNYGYTF	TGTGCCAGCTCACCACCGATTTCTATGGGGTTTAACTATGGCTACACCTTC
TRBV18	TRBJ2-1	TRBD2	few	CASSPVLAGNRWEFF	TGTGCCAGCTCACCTGTGCTAGCGGGAAACCGATGGGAGTTCTTC
TRBV7-9	TRBJ2-1	-	many	CASSLRDTSYNEQFF	TGTGCCAGCAGCCTCCGGGACACCTCCTACAATGAGCAGTTCTTC
TRBV2	TRBJ2-3	-	once	CTSCPRPTTPAASTDTQYF	TGTACCAGCTGTCCTCGCCCAACGACTCCAGCGGCTAGCACAGATACGCAGTATTTT
TRBV6-1	TRBJ2-3	-	many	CASIRGWRADTQYF	TGTGCCAGCATCCGAGGGTGGAGGGCAGATACGCAGTATTTT
TRBV5-1	TRBJ1-4	-	-	CASSLVFQDNEKLFF	TGCGCCAGCAGCTTGGTGTTCCAGGATAATGAAAAACTGTTTTTT
TRBV12-3/TRBV12-4	TRBJ2-5	-	few	CASSFEGKWHQETQYF	TGTGCCAGCAGTTTCGAAGGAAAGTGGCACCAAGAGACCCAGTACTTC
TRBV4-1	TRBJ2-1	TRBD2	-	CASSPPGLAGGSSYNEQFF	TGCGCCAGCAGCCCGCCGGGACTAGCGGGAGGGAGCTCCTACAATGAGCAGTTCTTC
TRBV29-1	TRBJ2-7	-	-	CSVTGIRYEQYF	TGCAGCGTTACAGGGATCCGATACGAGCAGTACTTC
TRBV18	TRBJ1-5	-	few	CASSPGAGVKYSNQPQHF	TGTGCCAGCTCACCAGGGGCAGGGGTTAAATATAGCAATCAGCCCCAGCATTTT
TRBV15	TRBJ1-2	-	-	CAFLGNYGYTF	TGTGCCTTCCTGGGGAACTATGGCTACACCTTC
TRBV5-1	TRBJ2-7	-	-	CASRDTTSSEQYF	TGCGCCAGCCGGGACACGACGTCTAGCGAGCAGTACTTC
TRBV2	TRBJ2-1	-	-	CASSESANEQFF	TGTGCCAGCAGTGAATCGGCCAATGAGCAGTTCTTC
TRBV4-1	TRBJ1-1	TRBD1	-	CASSQVVQGEGTEAFF	TGCGCCAGCAGCCAAGTTGTACAGGGGGAGGGGACTGAAGCTTTCTTT
TRBV12-5	TRBJ2-3	TRBD2	few	CASGLDGLVPDTQYF	TGTGCTAGTGGTTTGGATGGACTAGTCCCGGATACGCAGTATTTT
TRBV4-1	TRBJ2-4	-	-	CASSFYLLQGKLAKNIQYF	TGCGCCAGCAGCTTCTACCTCCTACAGGGAAAACTAGCCAAAAACATTCAGTACTTC
TRBV15	TRBJ2-1	TRBD1	few	CATSRGTTGGLNEQFF	TGTGCCACCAGCAGAGGAACCACAGGGGGCCTAAATGAGCAGTTCTTC
TRBV5-1	TRBJ2-5	TRBD1	-	CASSLGQGAYLAQETQYF	TGCGCCAGCAGCTTGGGACAGGGGGCGTACCTTGCCCAAGAGACCCAGTACTTC